A single sample gave rise to the 8 T cell receptor beta chains below, sequenced in a study of blood T cells in healthy people across ages. It was with a sample-barcoded 5' primer and a J-beta primer mix that a second PCR of about 6 to 12 cycles was run. TCRdb re-analysed the 5' RACE reads in MiXCR, keeping a single row per CDR3 protein. The repertoire holds some 850,000 distinct CDR3 sequences, with more than 25% as singletons. These data were also filed under a second study, of T cells of mothers and their children.

Sequenced input: blood. The receptors shown here come from a boy aged 5 to 17 in good health.

The CDR3 region is CASSLGPSSSYNEQFF. The CDR3 coding sequence is TGTGCCAGCAGCTTAGGACCGTCCAGCTCCTACAATGAGCAGTTCTTC. This chain connects TRBV7-9 to TRBJ2-1; no definite D call. Germline CDR1 reads SEHNR; CDR2 reads FQNEAQ (reference sequence). V lost 1 base and J 0 bases, leaving 10 bases between the germline ends. The CDR3 totals 16 residues.

V and J are TRBV19 and TRBJ2-1, with D perhaps matching TRBD1 (6 bases). Germline CDR1 LNHDA, CDR2 SQIVND (reference sequence). V gave up 5 bases and J gave up 8 bases, with 19 bases separating them. This CDR3 is built from 15 residues. CDR3 DNA: TGTGCCAGTAGTCTCTGGGCGGTGCCAGGGGATGAGCAGTTCTTC. Translation: CASSLWAVPGDEQFF.

This clonotype was seen more than once but under ten times. This chain links TRBV7-2 with TRBJ2-5; 10 bases are shared with TRBD2. From germline, CDR1 is SGHTA and CDR2 FQGNSA. The CDR3 sequence is 17 residues long. V gave up 2 bases and J gave up 2 bases; unmatched junction bases: 8. The CDR3 reads CASSLRPAGGRQETQYF. Here the CDR3 DNA reads TGTGCCAGCAGCTTAAGACCAGCGGGGGGGCGGCAAGAGACCCAGTACTTC.

This clonotype was counted between two and nine times. This chain uses TRBV20-1 with TRBJ1-2; possibly TRBD1 for D (5 bases). Trimming cost V 0 bases and J 7 bases, with 9 bases left between them. This CDR3 spans 12 amino acids. Germline V CDR1 and CDR2: DFQATT, SNEGSKA (reference sequence). CDR3 amino acids: CSARDVGTGYTF. In DNA form, the CDR3 reads TGCAGTGCTAGAGATGTAGGGACTGGCTACACCTTC.

This clonotype was seen a handful of times. The chain uses TRBV12-3 or TRBV12-4 and TRBJ2-1, with 9 positions matching TRBD2. CDR3 length: 13 residues. The J segment lost 4 bases and the V segment lost 8 bases, leaving 3 bases of the junction unmatched. Here the CDR3 reads CASLAGRYNEQFF. The CDR3 DNA sequence: TGTGCCAGCCTAGCGGGGAGGTACAATGAGCAGTTCTTC.

The chain employs TRBV7-6 and TRBJ2-1, with 12 bases matching TRBD1. Germline CDR1 is SGHVS and CDR2 is FNYEAQ. This CDR3 spans 15 amino acids. The junction had 6 bases not matched to a gene; V was cut back by 5 bases and J by 7 bases. The CDR3 loop is CASSRGQGAPNEQFF. DNA for the CDR3: TGTGCCAGCAGCAGGGGACAGGGGGCGCCGAATGAGCAGTTCTTC.

This rearrangement joins TRBV3-1 to TRBJ2-5; TRBD2 aligns across 8 bases. The DNA end lines up better with TRBJ2-7; the J call may be wrong. Looked up from germline, CDR1 is LGHDT and CDR2 is YNNKEL (reference sequence). The CDR3 consists of 14 residues. CDR3 residues: CASSTLTSDYEQYF. CDR3 DNA: TGTGCCAGCAGCACGCTGACTAGCGACTACGAGCAGTACTTC.

In this sample, this clonotype turned up a few times. The chain is built from TRBV7-9 and TRBJ1-1; D is unclear. This CDR3 has 14 amino acids. Per germline, CDR1 SEHNR and CDR2 FQNEAQ (reference sequence). Deletions cut 4 bases from V and 1 base from J, with 10 bases between. CDR3 residues: CASSSTGRNTEAFF. CDR3 DNA: TGTGCCAGCAGCTCCACCGGACGGAACACTGAAGCTTTCTTT.